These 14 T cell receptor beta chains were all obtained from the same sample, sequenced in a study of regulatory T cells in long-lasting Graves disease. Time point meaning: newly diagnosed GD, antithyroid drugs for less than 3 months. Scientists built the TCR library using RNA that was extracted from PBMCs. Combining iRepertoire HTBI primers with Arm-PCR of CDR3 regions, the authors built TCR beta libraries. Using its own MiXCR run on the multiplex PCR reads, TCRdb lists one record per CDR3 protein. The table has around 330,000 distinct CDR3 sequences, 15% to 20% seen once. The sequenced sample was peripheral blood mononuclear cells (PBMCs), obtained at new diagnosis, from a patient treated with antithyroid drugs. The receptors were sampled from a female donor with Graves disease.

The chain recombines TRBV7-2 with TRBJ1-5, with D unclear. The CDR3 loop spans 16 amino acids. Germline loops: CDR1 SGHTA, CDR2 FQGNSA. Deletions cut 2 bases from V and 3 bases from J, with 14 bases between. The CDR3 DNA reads TGTGCCAGCAGCTTAAGAAAAAGAGGAGCCAATCAGCCCCAGCATTTT. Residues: CASSLRKRGANQPQHF.

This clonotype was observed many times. In DNA form, the CDR3 reads TGTGCCAGCAGTGACTCTTCCCGTAACACTGAAGCTTTCTTT. This encodes CASSDSSRNTEAFF. The chain links TRBV6-4 to TRBJ1-1; D gene ambiguous. This CDR3 has 14 residues. Germline V CDR1 and CDR2: MRHNA, SNTAGT. V shed 0 bases and J shed 2 bases, with 7 bases lying between them.

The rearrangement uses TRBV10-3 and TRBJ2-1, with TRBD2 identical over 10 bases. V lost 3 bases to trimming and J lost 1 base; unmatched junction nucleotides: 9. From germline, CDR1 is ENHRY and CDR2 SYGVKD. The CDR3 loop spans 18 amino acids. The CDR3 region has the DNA TGTGCCATCAGTGACCCTTGGACTAGCGGTCCTTCCTACAATGAGCAGTTCTTC. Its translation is CAISDPWTSGPSYNEQFF.

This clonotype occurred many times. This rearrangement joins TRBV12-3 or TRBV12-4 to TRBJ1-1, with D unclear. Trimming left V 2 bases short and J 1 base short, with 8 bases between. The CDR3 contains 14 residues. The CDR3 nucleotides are TGTGCCAGCAGTTTAAGGGTTCCGAACACTGAAGCTTTCTTT. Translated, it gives CASSLRVPNTEAFF.

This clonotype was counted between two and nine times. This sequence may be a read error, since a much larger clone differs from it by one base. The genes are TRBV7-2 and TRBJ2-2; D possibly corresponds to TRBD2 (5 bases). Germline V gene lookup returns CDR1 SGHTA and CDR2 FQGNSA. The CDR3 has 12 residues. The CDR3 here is CASSLRTGEPFF. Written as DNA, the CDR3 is TGTGCCAGCAGCTTAAGAACCGGGGAGCCGTTTTTT.

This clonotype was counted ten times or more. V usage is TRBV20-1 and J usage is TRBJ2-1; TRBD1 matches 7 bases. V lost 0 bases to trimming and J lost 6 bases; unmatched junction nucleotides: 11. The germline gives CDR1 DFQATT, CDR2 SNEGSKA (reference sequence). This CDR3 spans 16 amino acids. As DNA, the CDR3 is TGCAGTGCTAGAGATATAACCCCTTCAGGGGGCAATGAGCAGTTCTTC. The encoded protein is CSARDITPSGGNEQFF.

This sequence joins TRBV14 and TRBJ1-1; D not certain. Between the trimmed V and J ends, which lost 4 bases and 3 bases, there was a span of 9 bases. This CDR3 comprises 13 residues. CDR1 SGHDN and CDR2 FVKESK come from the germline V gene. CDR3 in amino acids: CASSRTIHTEAFF. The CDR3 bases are TGTGCCAGCAGCCGGACGATACACACTGAAGCTTTCTTT.

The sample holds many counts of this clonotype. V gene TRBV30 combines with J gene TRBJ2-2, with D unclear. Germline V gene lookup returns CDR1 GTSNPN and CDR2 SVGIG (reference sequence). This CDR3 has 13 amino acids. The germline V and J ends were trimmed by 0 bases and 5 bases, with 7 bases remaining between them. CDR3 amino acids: CAWSVVGTGELFF. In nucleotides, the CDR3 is TGTGCCTGGAGTGTAGTTGGGACCGGGGAGCTGTTTTTT.

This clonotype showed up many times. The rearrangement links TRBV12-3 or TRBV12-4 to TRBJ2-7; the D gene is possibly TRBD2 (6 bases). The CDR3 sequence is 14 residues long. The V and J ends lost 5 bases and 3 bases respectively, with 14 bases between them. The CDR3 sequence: CASSRGRGGYEQYF. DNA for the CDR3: TGTGCCAGCAGTCGGGGACGGGGAGGCTACGAGCAGTACTTC.

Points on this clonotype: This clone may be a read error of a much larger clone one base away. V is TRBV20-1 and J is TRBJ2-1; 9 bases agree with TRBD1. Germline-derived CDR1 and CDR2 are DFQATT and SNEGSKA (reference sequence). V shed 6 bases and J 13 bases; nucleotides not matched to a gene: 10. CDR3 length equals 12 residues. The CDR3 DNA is TGCAGTGCCGGACAGGGGACGGAGACCCAGTTCTTC. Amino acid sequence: CSAGQGTETQFF.

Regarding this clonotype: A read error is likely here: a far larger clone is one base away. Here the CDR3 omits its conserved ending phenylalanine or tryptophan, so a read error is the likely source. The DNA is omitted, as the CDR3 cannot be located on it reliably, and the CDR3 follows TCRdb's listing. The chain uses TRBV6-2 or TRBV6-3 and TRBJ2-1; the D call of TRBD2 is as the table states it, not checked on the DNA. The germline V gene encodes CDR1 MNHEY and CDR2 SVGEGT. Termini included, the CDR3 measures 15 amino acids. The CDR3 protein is CASSPGLADTDTQYL.

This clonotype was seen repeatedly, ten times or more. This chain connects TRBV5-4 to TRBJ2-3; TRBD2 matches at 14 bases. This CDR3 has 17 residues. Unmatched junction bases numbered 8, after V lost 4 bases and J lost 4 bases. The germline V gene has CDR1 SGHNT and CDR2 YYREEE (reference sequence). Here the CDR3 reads CASSVTSGRAIADTQYF. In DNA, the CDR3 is TGTGCCAGCAGCGTGACTAGCGGGAGGGCGATCGCAGATACGCAGTATTTT.

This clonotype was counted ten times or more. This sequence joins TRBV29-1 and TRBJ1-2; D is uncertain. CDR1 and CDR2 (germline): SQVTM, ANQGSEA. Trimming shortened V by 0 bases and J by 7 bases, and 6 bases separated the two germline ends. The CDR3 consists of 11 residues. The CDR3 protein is CSVEDPLGYTF. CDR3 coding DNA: TGCAGCGTTGAAGACCCGCTTGGCTACACCTTC.

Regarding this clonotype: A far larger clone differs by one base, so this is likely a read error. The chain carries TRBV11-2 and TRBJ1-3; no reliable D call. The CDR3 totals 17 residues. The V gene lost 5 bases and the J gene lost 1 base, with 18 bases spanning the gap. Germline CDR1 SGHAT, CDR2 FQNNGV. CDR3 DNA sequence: TGTGCCAGCAGCGGCCTTGGGAGACGGTGGTCTGGAAACACCATATATTTT. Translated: CASSGLGRRWSGNTIYF.